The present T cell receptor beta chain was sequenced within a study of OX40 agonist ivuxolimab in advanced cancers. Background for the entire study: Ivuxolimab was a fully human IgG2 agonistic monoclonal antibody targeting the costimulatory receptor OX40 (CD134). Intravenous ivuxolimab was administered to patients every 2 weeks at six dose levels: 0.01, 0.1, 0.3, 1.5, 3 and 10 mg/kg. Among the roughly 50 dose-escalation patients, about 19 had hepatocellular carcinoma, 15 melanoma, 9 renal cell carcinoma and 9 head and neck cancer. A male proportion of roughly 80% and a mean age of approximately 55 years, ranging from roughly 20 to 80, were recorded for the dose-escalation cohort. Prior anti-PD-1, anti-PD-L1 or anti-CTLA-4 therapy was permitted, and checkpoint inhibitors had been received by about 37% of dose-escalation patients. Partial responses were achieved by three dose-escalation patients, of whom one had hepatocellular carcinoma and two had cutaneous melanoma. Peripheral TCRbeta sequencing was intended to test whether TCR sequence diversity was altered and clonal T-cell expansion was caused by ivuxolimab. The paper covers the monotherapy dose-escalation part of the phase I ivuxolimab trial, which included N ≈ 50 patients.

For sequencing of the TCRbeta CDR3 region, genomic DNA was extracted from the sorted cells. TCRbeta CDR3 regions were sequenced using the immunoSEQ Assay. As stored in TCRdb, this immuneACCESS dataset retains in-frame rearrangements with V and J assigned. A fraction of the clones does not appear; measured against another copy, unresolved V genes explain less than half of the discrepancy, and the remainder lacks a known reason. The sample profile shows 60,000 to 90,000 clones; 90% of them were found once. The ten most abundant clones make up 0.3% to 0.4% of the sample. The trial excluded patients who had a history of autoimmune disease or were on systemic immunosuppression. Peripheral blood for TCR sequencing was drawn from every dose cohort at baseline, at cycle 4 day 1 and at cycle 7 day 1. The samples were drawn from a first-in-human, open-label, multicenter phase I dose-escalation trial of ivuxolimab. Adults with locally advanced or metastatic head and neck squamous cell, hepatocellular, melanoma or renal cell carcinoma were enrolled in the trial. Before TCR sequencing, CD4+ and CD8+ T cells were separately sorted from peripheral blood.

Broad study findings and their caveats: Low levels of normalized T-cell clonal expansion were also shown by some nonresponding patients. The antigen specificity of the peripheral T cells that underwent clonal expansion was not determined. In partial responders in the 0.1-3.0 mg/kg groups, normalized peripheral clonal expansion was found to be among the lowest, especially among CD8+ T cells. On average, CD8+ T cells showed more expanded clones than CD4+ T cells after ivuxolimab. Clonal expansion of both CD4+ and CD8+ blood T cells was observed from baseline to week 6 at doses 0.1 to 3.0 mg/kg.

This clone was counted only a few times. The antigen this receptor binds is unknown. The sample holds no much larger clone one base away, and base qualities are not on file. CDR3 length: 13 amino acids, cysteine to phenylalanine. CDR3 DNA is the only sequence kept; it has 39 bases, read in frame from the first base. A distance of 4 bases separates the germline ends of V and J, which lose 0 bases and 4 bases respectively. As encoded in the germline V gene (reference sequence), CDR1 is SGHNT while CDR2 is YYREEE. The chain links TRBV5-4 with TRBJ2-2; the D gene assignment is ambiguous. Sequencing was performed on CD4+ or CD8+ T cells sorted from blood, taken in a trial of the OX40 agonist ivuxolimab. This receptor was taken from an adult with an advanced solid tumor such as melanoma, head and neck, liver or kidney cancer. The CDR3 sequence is CASSLEGTGELFF. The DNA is TGTGCCAGCAGCTTGGAGGGCACCGGGGAGCTGTTTTTT.